These T cell receptor beta chains were read from a single sample in a study of early T cells in non-severe SARS-CoV-2 infection. MiXCR, run by TCRdb on the 5' RACE reads, gives a single entry per CDR3 protein. The data hold about 130,000 distinct CDR3 sequences, with 15% observed a single time. The sequencing sample was made of whole blood. The receptors come from an adult who was a healthcare worker with PCR-confirmed SARS-CoV-2 infection or an uninfected control (not recorded which). Both conserved end residues are part of each CDR3. A D gene is named only where the DNA matches it firmly. Clone size, where shown, is once, few, many, or a class for clones that have expanded.

V	J	size	D	CDR3	DNA
TRBV29-1	TRBJ2-3	once	NA	CSVDSVTQYF	TGCAGCGTAGATAGCGTTACGCAGTATTTT
TRBV7-8	TRBJ2-2	NA	TRBD1	CASSFPGQGLSGELFF	TGTGCCAGCAGCTTCCCGGGACAGGGATTATCCGGGGAGCTGTTTTTT
TRBV15	TRBJ2-1	few	NA	CATSVDSSSYNEQFF	TGTGCCACCAGCGTCGACTCAAGCTCCTACAATGAGCAGTTCTTC
TRBV20-1	TRBJ1-6	few	NA	CSARTSSLNNSPLHF	TGCAGTGCCCGGACTAGTTCGCTCAATAATTCACCCCTCCACTTT
TRBV29-1	TRBJ1-1	NA	NA	CSVEWEGTLEAFF	TGCAGCGTTGAGTGGGAAGGGACCCTTGAAGCTTTCTTT
TRBV7-6	TRBJ2-2	few	TRBD1	CASGQGATGELFF	TGTGCCAGCGGGCAGGGGGCCACCGGGGAGCTGTTTTTT
TRBV10-3	TRBJ2-3	NA	TRBD2	CAISWAGGPGTDTQYF	TGTGCCATCTCCTGGGCGGGGGGTCCCGGGACAGATACGCAGTATTTT
TRBV3-1	TRBJ2-1	NA	TRBD1	CASSLAGTGRNEQFF	TGTGCCAGCAGCCTTGCCGGGACAGGGCGCAATGAGCAGTTCTTC
TRBV30	TRBJ1-5	NA	NA	CAWSVRLSNQPQHF	TGTGCCTGGAGTGTACGGCTCAGCAATCAGCCCCAGCATTTT
TRBV6-1	TRBJ1-6	few	NA	CASMMDGSSYNSPLHF	TGTGCCAGCATGATGGACGGGAGCTCCTATAATTCACCCCTCCACTTT
TRBV5-1	TRBJ2-3	NA	NA	CASSPQGTDTQYF	TGCGCCAGCAGCCCCCAGGGCACAGATACGCAGTATTTT
TRBV19	TRBJ1-5	many	NA	CASVEGNQPQHF	TGTGCCAGTGTAGAGGGAAATCAGCCCCAGCATTTT
TRBV3-1	TRBJ1-2	few	NA	CASSQRRGPSGYTF	TGTGCCAGCAGCCAGCGTAGGGGACCTAGCGGCTACACCTTC
TRBV7-2	TRBJ2-7	NA	NA	CASSLAHNEQYF	TGTGCCAGCAGCTTAGCGCATAACGAGCAGTACTTC
TRBV6-5	TRBJ1-5	few	TRBD1	CASSYSRQGNQPQHF	TGTGCCAGCAGTTACTCGCGACAGGGGAATCAGCCCCAGCATTTT
TRBV9	TRBJ1-2	NA	NA	CASSDGAENYGYTF	TGTGCCAGCAGCGACGGAGCTGAGAACTATGGCTACACCTTC
TRBV12-3/TRBV12-4	TRBJ1-5	NA	NA	CASRAGFGPQHF	TGTGCCAGCAGGGCTGGGTTTGGGCCCCAGCATTTT
TRBV2	TRBJ2-3	few	NA	CASRGGPPLDTQYF	TGTGCCTCGCGAGGGGGGCCGCCCCTCGATACGCAGTATTTT
TRBV27	TRBJ1-6	NA	NA	CASSLAVRSPLHF	TGTGCCAGCAGTTTGGCCGTCCGTTCACCCCTCCACTTT
TRBV12-5	TRBJ1-2	few	NA	CASGLGGGPYGYTF	TGTGCTAGTGGCTTAGGGGGGGGACCTTATGGCTACACCTTC
TRBV20-1	TRBJ2-1	few	NA	CSAGHSGGYNEQFF	TGCAGTGCCGGACACTCAGGAGGGTATAATGAGCAGTTCTTC
TRBV29-1	TRBJ2-7	NA	NA	CSVASASYEQYF	TGCAGCGTTGCAAGCGCATCCTACGAGCAGTACTTC
TRBV10-3	TRBJ1-1	many	NA	CAISDNLNTEAFF	TGTGCCATCAGTGATAACTTGAACACTGAAGCTTTCTTT
TRBV4-1	TRBJ2-7	NA	NA	CASSPPRQAWLDYEQYF	TGCGCCAGCAGCCCACCTAGACAGGCCTGGTTAGACTACGAGCAGTACTTC
TRBV5-1	TRBJ1-5	NA	TRBD1	CASSLEGQSGQPQHF	TGCGCCAGCAGCTTGGAGGGACAGTCCGGGCAGCCCCAGCATTTT
TRBV18	TRBJ1-5	few	TRBD1	CASSPGQGNVKSNQPQHF	TGTGCCAGCTCGCCGGGACAGGGGAATGTGAAGAGCAATCAGCCCCAGCATTTT
TRBV5-1	TRBJ2-1	NA	NA	CASSRTRPRDEQFF	TGCGCCAGCAGCCGGACCCGTCCCCGGGATGAGCAGTTCTTC
TRBV15	TRBJ1-4	NA	TRBD1	CATSHGQAATNEKLFF	TGTGCCACCAGTCACGGACAGGCAGCAACTAATGAAAAACTGTTTTTT
TRBV13	TRBJ2-1	few	NA	CASSRGAYEQFF	TGTGCCAGCAGCCGGGGGGCGTATGAGCAGTTCTTC
TRBV29-1	TRBJ1-2	few	NA	CSVFFSLGYGYTF	TGCAGCGTTTTCTTCTCCCTTGGCTATGGCTACACCTTC
TRBV6-6	TRBJ2-1	few	TRBD1	CASSYLGQGAANEQFF	TGTGCCAGCAGTTACCTCGGACAGGGGGCAGCCAATGAGCAGTTCTTC
TRBV7-3	TRBJ2-5	many	NA	CASSLGRKREETQYF	TGTGCCAGCAGCTTAGGGCGGAAGAGAGAAGAGACCCAGTACTTC
TRBV3-1	TRBJ2-7	many	NA	CASSRSGYEQYF	TGTGCCAGCAGCCGGAGCGGCTACGAGCAGTACTTC
TRBV7-9	TRBJ2-1	NA	NA	CASSSRPGEQFF	TGTGCCAGCAGCAGTCGACCGGGAGAGCAGTTCTTC
TRBV10-1	TRBJ2-5	few	NA	CASSDVSGSPQYF	TGCGCCAGCAGTGATGTCTCGGGCTCCCCCCAGTACTTC
TRBV11-1	TRBJ1-5	NA	NA	CASSLSSYQPQHF	TGTGCCAGCAGCTTATCCAGTTATCAGCCCCAGCATTTT
TRBV20-1	TRBJ1-1	many	NA	CSASSSSGDTEAFF	TGCAGTGCTAGCTCGTCCTCAGGGGACACTGAAGCTTTCTTT
TRBV20-1	TRBJ2-5	NA	NA	CSAKTGVRTHEYF	TGCAGTGCGAAGACGGGGGTGAGAACCCACGAGTACTTC
TRBV20-1	TRBJ2-1	many	TRBD2	CSARYYGSPGRDEQFF	TGCAGTGCTAGATACTATGGGTCTCCTGGGAGGGATGAGCAGTTCTTC
TRBV20-1	TRBJ2-2	NA	TRBD2	CSASRGGGTGELFF	TGCAGTGCTTCCCGGGGGGGCGGCACCGGGGAGCTGTTTTTT
TRBV12-3/TRBV12-4	TRBJ2-2	NA	NA	CASSAIPGEPNTGELFF	TGTGCCAGCAGTGCTATCCCGGGGGAACCGAACACCGGGGAGCTGTTTTTT
TRBV6-1	TRBJ1-1	NA	NA	CASSEWTSDTGAFF	TGTGCCAGCAGTGAGTGGACATCGGATACTGGAGCTTTCTTT
TRBV30	TRBJ2-1	NA	NA	CAWRSTGVSYNEQFF	TGTGCCTGGAGATCAACAGGAGTCTCCTACAATGAGCAGTTCTTC
TRBV10-3	TRBJ1-1	few	TRBD1	CAIKAGDRAPNTEAFF	TGTGCCATCAAGGCGGGGGACAGGGCTCCGAACACTGAAGCTTTCTTT
TRBV5-1	TRBJ2-1	few	TRBD1	CASTSGQAGNEQFF	TGCGCCAGCACCTCAGGACAGGCTGGCAATGAGCAGTTCTTC
TRBV4-2	TRBJ2-3	NA	NA	CASSQDDGRTDTQYF	TGTGCCAGCAGCCAAGATGATGGGCGGACAGATACGCAGTATTTT
TRBV29-1	TRBJ2-3	NA	NA	CSVRIGSADTQYF	TGCAGCGTACGTATAGGGTCGGCGGATACGCAGTATTTT
TRBV2	TRBJ1-2	NA	NA	CASSEQSGTYGYTF	TGTGCCAGCAGTGAACAATCGGGTACCTATGGCTACACCTTC
TRBV18	TRBJ1-1	few	TRBD1	CASSPVRTGMKIETEAFF	TGTGCCAGCTCACCCGTCAGGACAGGGATGAAGATTGAGACTGAAGCTTTCTTT
TRBV29-1	TRBJ1-2	NA	NA	CSAHRPDGYTF	TGCAGCGCCCACAGACCCGATGGCTACACCTTC
TRBV30	TRBJ1-6	many	NA	CAWRPLSSYNSPLHF	TGTGCCTGGAGGCCCCTCAGCTCCTATAATTCACCCCTCCACTTT
TRBV5-1	TRBJ1-4	NA	NA	CASGLREGEKKLFF	TGCGCCAGCGGCTTGCGTGAGGGAGAGAAAAAACTGTTTTTT
TRBV19	TRBJ1-2	few	NA	CATTGEGRFGYTF	TGTGCCACCACCGGGGAGGGGCGTTTTGGCTACACCTTC
TRBV20-1	TRBJ1-6	NA	NA	CSARAAGERNSPLHF	TGCAGTGCTAGAGCGGCGGGGGAGAGGAATTCACCCCTCCACTTT
TRBV5-1	TRBJ1-4	NA	TRBD1	CASSSGQGGEKLFF	TGCGCCAGCAGCTCCGGACAGGGAGGGGAAAAACTGTTTTTT
TRBV6-4	TRBJ2-2	once	NA	CASSDTYSNTGELFF	TGTGCCAGCAGTGACACTTACTCTAACACCGGGGAGCTGTTTTTT
TRBV7-6	TRBJ2-7	many	TRBD1	CATAPYRTGDVGEQYF	TGTGCCACAGCGCCCTATCGGACAGGGGATGTAGGCGAGCAGTACTTC
TRBV5-6	TRBJ2-3	NA	NA	CASSLARVPSTDTQYF	TGTGCCAGCAGCTTGGCCAGAGTTCCTAGCACAGATACGCAGTATTTT